These 30 T cell receptor beta chains were sequenced from one sample in a study of blood T cell repertoires in COVID-19. Here immunoSEQ multiplex PCR was the method, and the copy in TCRdb shows in-frame clones only, minus some. The repertoire has about 260,000 clones, around 87% of them found once; the top ten carry around 5.1%. Sequencing used peripheral blood. All receptors derive from a woman aged 55-75 years with COVID-19, enrolled during active disease.

The CDR3 here is CASSQDSGGGANVLTF. DNA of the CDR3: TGTGCCAGCAGCCAAGATTCAGGAGGAGGGGCCAACGTCCTGACTTTC. The V gene is TRBV3-1 (or the pseudogene TRBV3-2), the J gene TRBJ2-6, with D possibly being TRBD2 (5 bases). Trimming left V 0 bases short and J 4 bases short, with 10 bases between. The CDR3 length is 16 residues. Germline V gene data show CDR1 as LGHDT and CDR2 as YNNKEL (reference sequence).

The chain combines TRBV14 with TRBJ1-5; 8 bases map to TRBD1. Per the germline V gene, CDR1 is SGHDN and CDR2 is FVKESK. This CDR3 is 15 amino acids long. Losses at the gene ends were 4 bases for V and 6 bases for J; bases not matched to a gene: 8. The CDR3 region is CASSLSAGGSQPQHF. The CDR3 DNA is TGTGCCAGCAGCCTTTCCGCAGGGGGCTCTCAGCCCCAGCATTTT.

The CDR3 nucleotides read TGTGCCAGCTCACCCGACTATCGGCCGAACACCGGGGAGCTGTTTTTT. This gives the protein CASSPDYRPNTGELFF. The rearrangement links TRBV18 to TRBJ2-2; D may be TRBD2 (5 bases). Per germline, CDR1 KGHSH and CDR2 LQKENI. The CDR3 has 16 residues. The germline V and J ends were trimmed by 3 bases and 0 bases, with 11 bases remaining between them.

This clone is a singleton in its sample. J is TRBJ2-7 and V is TRBV27; D uncertain. The V and J ends lost 0 bases and 1 base respectively, with 10 bases between them. The CDR3 length is 15 residues. Germline CDR1 and CDR2: MNHEY and SMNVEV (reference sequence). The CDR3 nucleotides are TGTGCCAGCAGTTTATCGTGGCAGAAATCCTACGAGCAGTACTTC. This translates into CASSLSWQKSYEQYF.

V usage is TRBV20-1 and J usage is TRBJ2-3, with D uncertain. Per the germline V gene, CDR1 is DFQATT and CDR2 is SNEGSKA (reference sequence). V gave up 6 bases and J gave up 6 bases, with 10 bases separating them. The CDR3 contains 11 residues. The chain's CDR3 is CSAQSRDTQYF. The CDR3 DNA sequence: TGCAGTGCACAATCGAGGGATACGCAGTATTTT.

The chain combines TRBV3-1 (or the pseudogene TRBV3-2) with TRBJ2-2; 9 nucleotides match TRBD1. Germline V CDR1 and CDR2: LGHDT, YNNKEL (reference sequence). Unmatched junction bases numbered 9, after V lost 4 bases and J lost 6 bases. The CDR3 runs to 16 residues. CDR3 bases: TGTGCCAGCAGCCTTCGTCCCGGGACAGGGCCCGGGGAGCTGTTTTTT. Protein sequence: CASSLRPGTGPGELFF.

The chain recombines TRBV27 with TRBJ1-5, with 10 positions matching TRBD1. Trimming at V came to 2 bases and at J to 6 bases, leaving 4 bases not matched to a gene. The CDR3 sequence is 15 residues long. In germline, CDR1 is MNHEY, CDR2 SMNVEV (reference sequence). This CDR3 reads CASSLDRGLGQPQHF. The CDR3 bases are TGTGCCAGCAGTTTAGACAGGGGGCTGGGTCAGCCCCAGCATTTT.

A single count supports this clone. Written as DNA, the CDR3 is TGTGCCAGCAGCTTAGATCGCCCAGGAACCTACGAGCAGTACTTC. Protein sequence: CASSLDRPGTYEQYF. This sequence joins TRBV11-2 and TRBJ2-7; D is ambiguous. Per germline, CDR1 SGHAT and CDR2 FQNNGV. There are 15 residues in the CDR3. V dropped 0 bases and J dropped 2 bases, with 11 bases sitting between them.

DNA for the CDR3: TGTGCCTGGAGTACTAGCGGATGGGGAGGTGAGCAGTTCTTC. Amino acid sequence: CAWSTSGWGGEQFF. V is TRBV30 and J is TRBJ2-1, with TRBD2 matching over 8 bases. Losses at the gene ends were 2 bases for V and 9 bases for J; bases not matched to a gene: 9. Germline V gene lookup returns CDR1 GTSNPN and CDR2 SVGIG (reference sequence). There are 14 residues in the CDR3.

CDR3 protein: CSASIAGAAETQYF. The CDR3 nucleotides are TGCAGTGCTAGTATTGCAGGGGCGGCGGAGACCCAGTACTTC. The rearrangement joins TRBV20-1 to TRBJ2-5; D possibly corresponds to TRBD1 (6 bases). V dropped 3 bases and J dropped 5 bases, with 16 bases sitting between them. The CDR3 loop spans 14 amino acids. Per the germline V gene, CDR1 is DFQATT and CDR2 is SNEGSKA (reference sequence).

The chain combines TRBV5-6 with TRBJ1-1; D is unresolved. CDR1 is SGHDT, CDR2 YYEEEE, per germline. The length of the CDR3 is 12 residues. Trimming left V 1 base short and J 5 bases short, with 6 bases between. The CDR3 here is CASSLTGTEAFF. The CDR3 bases are TGTGCCAGCAGCTTGACGGGAACTGAAGCTTTCTTT.

V gene TRBV14 combines with J gene TRBJ2-6; possibly TRBD2 for D (6 bases). This CDR3 has 17 residues. Trimming took 4 bases from V and 0 from J, leaving 13 bases between them. Germline CDR1 and CDR2: SGHDN and FVKESK. The CDR3 sequence is CASSRGVWGSGANVLTF. The CDR3 nucleotides are TGTGCCAGCAGCCGGGGGGTTTGGGGCTCTGGGGCCAACGTCCTGACTTTC.

CDR3 in amino acids: CATSSSFMGLARNEQYF. Here the CDR3 DNA reads TGTGCCACCAGCAGCTCGTTCATGGGGCTAGCGCGAAACGAGCAGTACTTC. The chain joins TRBV15 to TRBJ2-7; the D gene is possibly TRBD2 (6 bases). This CDR3 contains 17 residues. V shed 3 bases and J shed 5 bases, with 23 bases lying between them. CDR1 LNHNV and CDR2 YYDKDF come from the germline V gene (reference sequence).

The chain employs TRBV7-3 and TRBJ2-7; weak D call: TRBD2 (5 bases). V lost 5 bases, J lost 6 bases, and 14 bases lay in between. In germline, CDR1 is SGHTA, CDR2 FQGTGA. This CDR3 region has 13 residues. The CDR3 reads CASSPGIGFEQYF. CDR3 nucleotides: TGTGCCAGCAGCCCCGGGATAGGGTTCGAGCAGTACTTC.

This clone was counted a few times. This rearrangement joins TRBV2 to TRBJ1-6, with 11 nucleotides matching TRBD1. Germline-derived CDR1 and CDR2 are SNHLY and FYNNEI. This CDR3 has 14 amino acids. V lost 6 bases, J lost 5 bases, and 0 bases stayed unmatched. The DNA for the CDR3 is TGTGCCAGCAGGGGACAGGGGGATAATTCACCCCTCCACTTT. It translates to CASRGQGDNSPLHF.

The gene calls are TRBV2 and TRBJ1-2; D is unresolved. In germline, CDR1 is SNHLY, CDR2 FYNNEI. V dropped 6 bases and J dropped 8 bases, with 10 bases sitting between them. The CDR3 extends over 11 amino acids. The CDR3 sequence: CASSPGPGYTF. Written as DNA, the CDR3 is TGTGCCAGCAGCCCTGGGCCGGGCTACACCTTC.

V is TRBV24-1 and J is TRBJ2-7; perhaps TRBD1 as D (5 bases). CDR3 size: 13 residues. The V gene's germline CDR1 is KGHDR and CDR2 SFDVKD. The V end was cut by 3 bases, the J end by 5 bases, with 10 bases between. The chain's CDR3 is CATSDPRVDEQYF. The CDR3 DNA reads TGTGCCACCAGTGATCCCAGGGTGGACGAGCAGTACTTC.

The chain combines TRBV9 with TRBJ2-1; 10 bases are shared with TRBD2. This CDR3 has 14 amino acids. Germline V gene lookup returns CDR1 SGDLS and CDR2 YYNGEE. Unmatched junction bases numbered 4, after V lost 4 bases and J lost 6 bases. CDR3 coding DNA: TGTGCCAGCAGCCCCCGGACTAGCGGCAATGAGCAGTTCTTC. This sequence encodes CASSPRTSGNEQFF.

A note on this clone: This specimen includes other DNA sequences encoding the same CDR3. V gene TRBV9 combines with J gene TRBJ2-1; 8 bases align to TRBD2. From germline, CDR1 is SGDLS and CDR2 YYNGEE. With V trimmed by 2 bases and J by 4 bases, 5 bases remained unmatched. CDR3 size: 15 residues. The CDR3 reads CASSVRLAGYNEQFF. The CDR3 DNA follows: TGTGCCAGCAGCGTCCGCCTAGCGGGTTACAATGAGCAGTTCTTC.

This sequence joins TRBV12-3 or TRBV12-4 and TRBJ2-7; 8 bases agree with TRBD2. The ends lost 1 base at V and 6 bases at J; junction bases unmatched: 2. The CDR3 extends over 13 amino acids. CDR3 nucleotide sequence: TGTGCCAGCAGTTTAGGGCGGGGGGCCGAGCAGTACTTC. Translating it yields CASSLGRGAEQYF.

The chain recombines TRBV28 with TRBJ1-2; D is ambiguous. The CDR3 length is 14 residues. Trimming removed 4 bases from V and 2 bases from J, with 11 bases in between. Germline-derived CDR1 and CDR2 are MDHEN and SYDVKM. The CDR3 loop is CASSSQSGNYGYTF. DNA of the CDR3: TGTGCCAGCAGTTCTCAATCGGGAAACTATGGCTACACCTTC.

The V gene is TRBV7-9, the J gene TRBJ2-3; tentatively, D is TRBD2 (5 bases). The germline V gene encodes CDR1 SEHNR and CDR2 FQNEAQ (reference sequence). This CDR3 has 12 amino acids. Trimming pared 5 bases from V and 4 bases from J, leaving 7 bases between. CDR3 in amino acids: CASSILADTQYF. For the CDR3, the DNA is TGTGCCAGCAGCATACTAGCAGATACGCAGTATTTT.

The chain combines TRBV14 with TRBJ2-5; 8 bases are shared with TRBD1. The junction had 11 bases not matched to a gene; V was cut back by 0 bases and J by 5 bases. This CDR3 is built from 17 residues. Germline CDR1 reads SGHDN; CDR2 reads FVKESK. The CDR3 nucleotides are TGTGCCAGCAGCCAAGAAACTGCAGGGGGCCTGTGGGAGACCCAGTACTTC. Its translation is CASSQETAGGLWETQYF.

This chain links TRBV27 with TRBJ2-7; 8 bases map to TRBD2. The junction had 15 bases not matched to a gene; V was cut back by 0 bases and J by 2 bases. Germline lookup yields CDR1 MNHEY and CDR2 SMNVEV (reference sequence). The CDR3 has 19 residues. DNA for the CDR3: TGTGCCAGCAGTTTATCTTTTGCGGGGACTAGGAGGATCCCCTACGAGCAGTACTTC. It yields the protein CASSLSFAGTRRIPYEQYF.

The chain combines TRBV4-3 with TRBJ2-3, with D perhaps matching TRBD2 (6 bases). V was cut by 0 bases and J by 0 bases, with 10 bases left in between. The CDR3 has 16 residues. CDR1 and CDR2 from the germline V gene are LGHNA and YSLEER. CDR3 sequence: CASSQDGGASTDTQYF. The CDR3 DNA follows: TGCGCCAGCAGCCAAGATGGCGGGGCTAGCACAGATACGCAGTATTTT.

The chain has TRBV6-5 and TRBJ2-2, with 10 bases lining up with TRBD1. Germline V lookup: CDR1 MNHEY, CDR2 SVGAGI. The J segment lost 5 bases and the V segment lost 8 bases, leaving 5 bases of the junction unmatched. The CDR3 length is 14 residues. For the CDR3, the DNA is TGTGCCAGCGCCCGGACAGGGGGAACCGGGGAGCTGTTTTTT. Translated, it gives CASARTGGTGELFF.

The V gene is TRBV4-3, the J gene TRBJ2-6, with 8 bases matching TRBD2. The CDR3 is 19 amino acids. The J segment lost 0 bases and the V segment lost 4 bases, leaving 11 bases of the junction unmatched. From germline, CDR1 is LGHNA and CDR2 YSLEER. CDR3 protein: CASSPRGERGSSGANVLTF. CDR3 DNA sequence: TGCGCCAGCAGCCCCCGGGGTGAGCGGGGGAGCTCTGGGGCCAACGTCCTGACTTTC.

The V and J genes are TRBV7-9 and TRBJ2-1; D gene unclear. This CDR3 has 13 amino acids. The V gene's germline CDR1 is SEHNR and CDR2 FQNEAQ (reference sequence). V dropped 8 bases and J dropped 8 bases, with 16 bases sitting between them. CDR3 bases: TGTGCCAGCTCCTGCCACCACTGCGATGAGCAGTTCTTC. Encoded protein: CASSCHHCDEQFF.

This chain connects TRBV11-3 to TRBJ2-1; the match to TRBD2 covers 8 bases. CDR1 and CDR2 (germline): SGHNT, YENEEA. V lost 3 bases and J lost 8; bases outside the gene matches: 6. The CDR3 loop spans 14 amino acids. The DNA of the CDR3 is TGTGCCAGCAGCTTTAGCGGGAAAGGCGATGAGCAGTTCTTC. This gives the protein CASSFSGKGDEQFF.

V and J are TRBV4-1 and TRBJ1-3; D not certain. Trimming took off 0 bases at V and 2 bases at J, with 8 bases between the two ends. Germline CDR1 MGHRA, CDR2 YSYEKL. The CDR3 sequence is 15 residues long. The CDR3 loop is CASSQEWPAGNTIYF. The CDR3 region has the DNA TGCGCCAGCAGCCAAGAGTGGCCAGCTGGAAACACCATATATTTT.